This TCR beta chain was observed in a study of T cells after posttransplantation cyclophosphamide. This CDR3 spans 16 amino acids. Germline lookup yields CDR1 SGDLS and CDR2 YYNGEE. The trim removed 3 bases at V and 5 bases at J, leaving 6 bases unmatched. Assay: immunoSEQ multiplex PCR; the TCRdb copy retains only in-frame clones and omits some. The top ten clones hold roughly 2.8% of a sample with some 53,000 clones, approximately 86% of them seen once. The chain carries TRBV9 and TRBJ2-2; 11 bases map to TRBD2. The specimen was PBMCs. This TCR came from a man between 25 and 39 years old with a blood cancer, CMV-positive, and with a related stem cell donor. The DNA of the CDR3 is TGTGCCAGCAGCGCCGGACTAGCGGGCGTAACCGGGGAGCTGTTTTTT. This gives the protein CASSAGLAGVTGELFF.